This T cell receptor beta chain comes out of a study of T cells in lung cancer brain metastases. Study overall: Median interval between primary and brain metastasis specimen acquisition was under 350 days. Study-wide results and limits: Brain metastasis T cell infiltration was not adjusted for preoperative corticosteroid effects.

The ends were cut back, 5 bases at V and 3 bases at J, with 14 bases in the middle. CDR1 is SEHNR and CDR2 is FQNEAQ in the germline V gene (reference sequence). This CDR3 comprises 14 residues. Exclusion applied to anyone with multiple prior malignancies. Points on this clone: Its antigen is unknown.

Paired samples had equal genomic DNA input, ranging roughly 2.24 to 5.5 ug. Assay: immunoSEQ multiplex PCR; the TCRdb copy retains only in-frame clones and omits some. The sample holds 3,000 or so clones, roughly nine tenths seen once. This TCR was sampled from an older man with non-small cell lung cancer. The sample consisted of tumor tissue from the primary lung tumor. J is TRBJ2-7 and V is TRBV7-9, with D hard to call. Written as DNA, the CDR3 is TGTGCCAGCAGCCCTTCCGCCGTAAGCTACGAGCAGTACTTC. It specifies CASSPSAVSYEQYF. Based on the CDR3 plus reference TRBV7-9 and TRBJ2-7, the full variable domain is DTGVSQNPRHKITKRGQNVTFRCDPISEHNRLYWYRQTLGQGPEFLTYFQNEAQLEKSRLLSDRFSAERPKGSFSTLEIQRTEQGDSAMYLCASSPSAVSYEQYFGPGTRLTVT.